This T cell receptor (beta chain) was sequenced during a study of blood T cell repertoires in COVID-19. Turning to the study itself: COVID-19 samples from acute and convalescent phases originated in the United States, Italy and Spain. T cells, B-cell-depleted T cells, or PBMCs provided the cDNA or gDNA that served as material.

The CDR3 spans 16 residues. J lost 4 bases, V lost 1 base, and 7 bases had no gene match. Germline V gene lookup returns CDR1 SGHNT and CDR2 YYREEE (reference sequence). Per the authors' pipeline: Quantification of nucleated cells was approximated via reference gene primer amplification. TCRdb keeps only in-frame clones here, not all; method: immunoSEQ multiplex PCR. For V, J and clone size, that table is used; D and trimming come from the DNA. The table includes under 85,000 clones, around 84% detected once. The sequenced sample was peripheral blood. J is TRBJ1-4 and V is TRBV5-4; 7 bases line up with TRBD1. The receptor comes from a man over 45 with acute or convalescent COVID-19. Written as DNA, the CDR3 is TGTGCCAGCAGCTTGAAAACAGGGGCTCTTAATGAAAAACTGTTTTTT. Its translation is CASSLKTGALNEKLFF.